The rows below give T cell receptor beta chains drawn from one sample of a study of cytotoxic CD8 clonotypes in ibrutinib-treated CLL. Method: immunoSEQ multiplex PCR; TCRdb's copy keeps in-frame clones and lacks some. This sample carries 160,000 or so clones, about 80% of them seen once, and the ten largest clones take over 2%. The specimen comprised PBMCs, sampled after 12 months of ibrutinib treatment. The receptors shown here come from a human donor with chronic lymphocytic leukemia. CDR3s include the opening cysteine and the closing phenylalanine or tryptophan. The D gene is left open where the match is weak. Some rows mark clone size as missing; the rest say once, few, many or name a class of expanded clone.

TGTGCCACCCTGGGCGCACAAGAGACCCAGTACTTC | CATLGAQETQYF | . | . | TRBJ2-5 | TRBV19
TGTGCCAGCAGCCCCGGACCCCGGTGGCATGGCTACACCTTC | CASSPGPRWHGYTF | . | . | TRBJ1-2 | TRBV11-2
TGTGCCAGCAGTGGAAGGACAGAGCAGTTCTTC | CASSGRTEQFF | . | . | TRBJ2-1 | TRBV6-1
TGTGCCAGCTCACTCGCGGCCTCGGGAAACTATGGCTACACCTTC | CASSLAASGNYGYTF | . | . | TRBJ1-2 | TRBV18
TGTGCCAGTACCCCAGGTCGGGGGGCGCGAGGAGATACGCAGTATTTT | CASTPGRGARGDTQYF | . | . | TRBJ2-3 | TRBV19
TGTGCCAGCAGTTACTCGGTCGCAGATACGCAGTATTTT | CASSYSVADTQYF | . | . | TRBJ2-3 | TRBV6-5
TGTGCCTGGAGTGTAAGAGGGATAGCCTATAATTCACCCCTCCACTTT | CAWSVRGIAYNSPLHF | . | . | TRBJ1-6 | TRBV30
TGTGCCAGGGGATCGGGGAGGAATGAGCAGTTCTTC | CARGSGRNEQFF | . | . | TRBJ2-1 | TRBV6-4
TGTGCCAGCAGTTTCGGGGACGTCTATAATGAGCAGTTCTTC | CASSFGDVYNEQFF | . | . | TRBJ2-1 | TRBV28
TGTGCCAGCAGCCCAGGGCTAGCGGGAGGGTACGAGCAGTACTTC | CASSPGLAGGYEQYF | TRBD2 | many | TRBJ2-7 | TRBV11-3
TGTGCCAGCGCGAAAAGGGAAGGTGATGAAAAACTGTTTTTT | CASAKREGDEKLFF | . | . | TRBJ1-4 | TRBV6-4
TGTGCCAGCAGACCGCATCGGGCGGGAGCATTCCAGTACTTC | CASRPHRAGAFQYF | TRBD2 | . | TRBJ2-5 | TRBV28
TGTGCCAGCAGCTTAGCCCCGCACTCCTCTGGAAACACCATATATTTT | CASSLAPHSSGNTIYF | . | . | TRBJ1-3 | TRBV7-2
TGTGCCAGTAGTGGACAACTAGCCTACGAGCAGTACTTC | CASSGQLAYEQYF | . | . | TRBJ2-7 | TRBV19
TGTGCCTGGAGTGACTGGACGGGGAAAACTACGGGCAATCAGCCCCAGCATTTT | CAWSDWTGKTTGNQPQHF | . | once | TRBJ1-5 | TRBV30
TGTGCCACCTTGGCGGGACTAGGGTACAATGAGCAGTTCTTC | CATLAGLGYNEQFF | TRBD2 | . | TRBJ2-1 | TRBV25-1
TGTGCCAGCAGCCAAGACCCGTATCAGCCCCAGCATTTT | CASSQDPYQPQHF | . | . | TRBJ1-5 | TRBV4-2
TGTGCCTGGAAACGGGCTGAGATAGGGGCTAATGAAAAACTGTTTTTT | CAWKRAEIGANEKLFF | . | . | TRBJ1-4 | TRBV30
TGTGCCAGCAGGTTCCAGGGGGCTTTACAGCCCCAGCATTTT | CASRFQGALQPQHF | TRBD1 | few | TRBJ1-5 | TRBV2
TGTGCCAGTAGTCGTCAAGGACAGGGGACTAATGAAAAACTGTTTTTT | CASSRQGQGTNEKLFF | TRBD1 | . | TRBJ1-4 | TRBV19
TGTGCCAGCAGTTTTGTCCGGGGACACCACTACGAGCAGTACTTC | CASSFVRGHHYEQYF | . | . | TRBJ2-7 | TRBV28
TGTGCCTGGATCAAGGGACAGGGTTCCGGGCAGTACTTC | CAWIKGQGSGQYF | TRBD1 | . | TRBJ2-7 | TRBV30
TGTGCCAGCAGCCAATATAGCAATCAGCCCCAGCATTTT | CASSQYSNQPQHF | . | . | TRBJ1-5 | TRBV7-6
TGTGCCAGCAGCGGGGACACCATATATTTT | CASSGDTIYF | . | . | TRBJ1-3 | TRBV9